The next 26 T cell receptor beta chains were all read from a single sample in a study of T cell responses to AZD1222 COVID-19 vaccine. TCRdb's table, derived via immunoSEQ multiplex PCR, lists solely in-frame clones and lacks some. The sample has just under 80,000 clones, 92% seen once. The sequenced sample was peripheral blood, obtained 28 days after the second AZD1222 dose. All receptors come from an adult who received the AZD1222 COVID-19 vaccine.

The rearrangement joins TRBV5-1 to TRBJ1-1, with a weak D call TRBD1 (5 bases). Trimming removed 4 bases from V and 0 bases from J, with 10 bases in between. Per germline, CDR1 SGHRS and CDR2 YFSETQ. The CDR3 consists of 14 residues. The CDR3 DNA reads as TGCGCCAGCAGCCCGACAGCGGTGAACACTGAAGCTTTCTTT. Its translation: CASSPTAVNTEAFF. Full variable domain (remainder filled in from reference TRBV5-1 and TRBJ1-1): KAGVTQTPRYLIKTRGQQVTLSCSPISGHRSVSWYQQTPGQGLQFLFEYFSETQRNKGNFPGRFSGRQFSNSRSEMNVSTLELGDSALYLCASSPTAVNTEAFFGQGTRLTVV.

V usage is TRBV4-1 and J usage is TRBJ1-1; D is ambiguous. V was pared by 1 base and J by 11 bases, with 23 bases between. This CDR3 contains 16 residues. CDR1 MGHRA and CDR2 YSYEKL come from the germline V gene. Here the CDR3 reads CASSQVLRSRPGLAFF. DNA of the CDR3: TGCGCCAGCAGCCAAGTTCTACGGTCGCGTCCCGGCCTGGCTTTCTTT.

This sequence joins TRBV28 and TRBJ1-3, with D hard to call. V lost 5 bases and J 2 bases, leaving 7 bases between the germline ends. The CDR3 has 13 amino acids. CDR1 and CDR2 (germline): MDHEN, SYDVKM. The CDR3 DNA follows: TGTGCCAGCAGTAGGAGTACTGGAAACACCATATATTTT. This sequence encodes CASSRSTGNTIYF.

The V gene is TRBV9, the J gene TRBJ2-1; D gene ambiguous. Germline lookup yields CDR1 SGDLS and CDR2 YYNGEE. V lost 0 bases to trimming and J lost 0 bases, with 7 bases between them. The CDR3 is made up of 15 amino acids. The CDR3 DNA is TGTGCCAGCAGCGTAGTGGGTGACTCCTACAATGAGCAGTTCTTC. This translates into CASSVVGDSYNEQFF.

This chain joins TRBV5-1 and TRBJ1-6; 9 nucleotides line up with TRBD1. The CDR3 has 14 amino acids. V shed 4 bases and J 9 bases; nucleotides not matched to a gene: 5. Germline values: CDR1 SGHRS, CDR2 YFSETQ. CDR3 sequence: CASSPGTGSSPLHF. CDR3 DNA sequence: TGCGCCAGCAGCCCCGGGACAGGGAGTTCACCCCTCCACTTT.

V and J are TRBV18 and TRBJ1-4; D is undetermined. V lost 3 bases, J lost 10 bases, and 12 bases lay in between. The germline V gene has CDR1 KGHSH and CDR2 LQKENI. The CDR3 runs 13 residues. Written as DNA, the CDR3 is TGTGCCAGCTCACCCAACTCTGGAGGAAAACTGTTTTTT. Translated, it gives CASSPNSGGKLFF.

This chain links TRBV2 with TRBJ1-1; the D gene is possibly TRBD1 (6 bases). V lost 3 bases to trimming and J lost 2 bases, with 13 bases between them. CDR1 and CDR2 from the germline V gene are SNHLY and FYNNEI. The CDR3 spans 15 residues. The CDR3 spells CASSEPGQLNTEAFF. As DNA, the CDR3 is TGTGCCAGCAGTGAGCCAGGACAGTTAAACACTGAAGCTTTCTTT.

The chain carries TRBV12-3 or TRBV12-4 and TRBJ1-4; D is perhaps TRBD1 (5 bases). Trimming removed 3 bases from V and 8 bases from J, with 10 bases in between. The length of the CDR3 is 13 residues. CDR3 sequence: CASSFGGTEKLFF. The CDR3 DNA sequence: TGTGCCAGCAGTTTTGGGGGGACCGAAAAACTGTTTTTT.

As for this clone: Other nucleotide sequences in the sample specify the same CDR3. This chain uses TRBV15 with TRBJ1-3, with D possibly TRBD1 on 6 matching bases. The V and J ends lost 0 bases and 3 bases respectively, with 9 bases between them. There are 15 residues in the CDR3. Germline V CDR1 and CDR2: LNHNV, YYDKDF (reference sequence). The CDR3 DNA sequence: TGTGCCACCAGCAGAGATCAGGGGAGTGGAAACACCATATATTTT. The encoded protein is CATSRDQGSGNTIYF.

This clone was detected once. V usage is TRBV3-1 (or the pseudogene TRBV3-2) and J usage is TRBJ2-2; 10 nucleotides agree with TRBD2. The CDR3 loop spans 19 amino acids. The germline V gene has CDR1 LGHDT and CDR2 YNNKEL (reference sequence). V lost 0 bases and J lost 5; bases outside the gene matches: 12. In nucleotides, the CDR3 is TGTGCCAGCAGCCAAGAGTCGGTTCTAGCGGGAGTGATGACCGGGGAGCTGTTTTTT. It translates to CASSQESVLAGVMTGELFF.

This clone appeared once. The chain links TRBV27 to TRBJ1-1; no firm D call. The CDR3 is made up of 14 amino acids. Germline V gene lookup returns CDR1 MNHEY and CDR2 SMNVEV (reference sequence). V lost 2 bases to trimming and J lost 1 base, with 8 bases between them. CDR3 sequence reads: CASSLQETNTEAFF. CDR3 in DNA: TGTGCCAGCAGTTTACAGGAAACGAACACTGAAGCTTTCTTT.

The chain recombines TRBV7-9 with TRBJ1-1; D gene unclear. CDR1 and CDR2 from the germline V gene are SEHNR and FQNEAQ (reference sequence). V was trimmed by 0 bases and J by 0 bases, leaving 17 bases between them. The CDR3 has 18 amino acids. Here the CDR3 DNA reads TGTGCCAGCAGCTTAGCGCCAGGCGGTAAAAGGATGAACACTGAAGCTTTCTTT. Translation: CASSLAPGGKRMNTEAFF. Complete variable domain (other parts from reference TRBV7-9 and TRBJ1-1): DTGVSQNPRHKITKRGQNVTFRCDPISEHNRLYWYRQTLGQGPEFLTYFQNEAQLEKSRLLSDRFSAERPKGSFSTLEIQRTEQGDSAMYLCASSLAPGGKRMNTEAFFGQGTRLTVV.

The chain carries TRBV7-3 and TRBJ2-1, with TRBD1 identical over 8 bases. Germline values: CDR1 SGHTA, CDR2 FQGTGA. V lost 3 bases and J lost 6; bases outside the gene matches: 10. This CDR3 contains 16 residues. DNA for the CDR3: TGTGCCAGCAGCTTCTCTACAGGACAGGGTCGCAATGAGCAGTTCTTC. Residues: CASSFSTGQGRNEQFF.

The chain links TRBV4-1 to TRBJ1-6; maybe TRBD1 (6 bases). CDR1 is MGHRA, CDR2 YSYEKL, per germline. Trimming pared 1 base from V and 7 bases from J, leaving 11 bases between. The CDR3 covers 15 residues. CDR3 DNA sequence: TGCGCCAGCAGCCAAGTCTCGCAGGGGAATTCACCCCTCCACTTT. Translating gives CASSQVSQGNSPLHF.

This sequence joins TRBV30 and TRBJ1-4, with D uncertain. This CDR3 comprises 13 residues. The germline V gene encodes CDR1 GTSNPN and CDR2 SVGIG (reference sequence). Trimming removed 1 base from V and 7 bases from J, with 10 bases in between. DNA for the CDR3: TGTGCCTGGAGTGGCCCAGGCACTGAAAAACTGTTTTTT. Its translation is CAWSGPGTEKLFF.

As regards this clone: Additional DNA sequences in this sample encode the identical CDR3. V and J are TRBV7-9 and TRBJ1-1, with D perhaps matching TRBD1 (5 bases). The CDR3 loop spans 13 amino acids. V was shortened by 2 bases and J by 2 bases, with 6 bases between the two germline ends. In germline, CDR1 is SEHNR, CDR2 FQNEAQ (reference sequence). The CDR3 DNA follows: TGTGCCAGCAGCTTACAGGGAAACACTGAAGCTTTCTTT. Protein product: CASSLQGNTEAFF.

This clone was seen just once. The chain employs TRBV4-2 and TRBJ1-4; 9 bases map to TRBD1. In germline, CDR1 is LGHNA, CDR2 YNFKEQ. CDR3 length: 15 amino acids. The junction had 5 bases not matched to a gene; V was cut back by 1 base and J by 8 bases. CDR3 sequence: CASSQGTGGQEKLFF. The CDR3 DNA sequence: TGTGCCAGCAGCCAAGGAACAGGGGGCCAAGAAAAACTGTTTTTT.

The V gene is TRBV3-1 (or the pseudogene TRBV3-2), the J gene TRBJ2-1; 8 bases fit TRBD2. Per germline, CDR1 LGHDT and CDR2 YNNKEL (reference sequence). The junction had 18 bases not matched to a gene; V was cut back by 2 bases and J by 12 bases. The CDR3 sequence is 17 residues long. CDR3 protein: CASSQISGGLAGSGQFF. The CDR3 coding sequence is TGTGCCAGCAGCCAAATAAGTGGAGGACTAGCTGGTTCTGGGCAGTTCTTC.

The DNA of the CDR3 is TGTGCCATCAGTGAGCCTAAGGGTAATGAGCAGTTCTTC. Protein: CAISEPKGNEQFF. The chain carries TRBV10-3 and TRBJ2-1; D uncertain. With 2 bases removed from V and 7 bases from J, the gap between germline ends came to 9 bases. Germline loops: CDR1 ENHRY, CDR2 SYGVKD. The CDR3 runs to 13 residues.

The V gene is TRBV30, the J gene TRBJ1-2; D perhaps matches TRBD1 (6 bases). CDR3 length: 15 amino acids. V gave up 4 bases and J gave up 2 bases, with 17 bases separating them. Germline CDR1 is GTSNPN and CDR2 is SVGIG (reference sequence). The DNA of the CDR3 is TGTGCCTGGATAAAAGGGGGGCTACTGAACTATGGCTACACCTTC. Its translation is CAWIKGGLLNYGYTF. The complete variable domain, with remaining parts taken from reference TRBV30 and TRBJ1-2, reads SQTIHQWPATLVQPVGSPLSLECTVEGTSNPNLYWYRQAAGRGLQLLFYSVGIGQISSEVPQNLSASRPQDRQFILSSKKLLLSDSGFYLCAWIKGGLLNYGYTFGSGTRLTVV.

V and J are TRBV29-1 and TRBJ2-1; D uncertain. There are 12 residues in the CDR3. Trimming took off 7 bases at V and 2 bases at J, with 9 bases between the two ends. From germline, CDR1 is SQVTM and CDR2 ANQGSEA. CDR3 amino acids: CSEASAYNEQFF. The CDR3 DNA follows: TGCAGCGAGGCTTCCGCCTACAATGAGCAGTTCTTC.

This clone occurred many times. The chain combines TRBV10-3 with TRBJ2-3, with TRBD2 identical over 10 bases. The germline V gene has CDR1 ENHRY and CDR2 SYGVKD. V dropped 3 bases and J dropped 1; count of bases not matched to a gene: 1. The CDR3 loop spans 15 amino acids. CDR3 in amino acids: CAISDGTSGTDTQYF. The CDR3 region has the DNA TGTGCCATCAGTGACGGGACTAGCGGCACAGATACGCAGTATTTT.

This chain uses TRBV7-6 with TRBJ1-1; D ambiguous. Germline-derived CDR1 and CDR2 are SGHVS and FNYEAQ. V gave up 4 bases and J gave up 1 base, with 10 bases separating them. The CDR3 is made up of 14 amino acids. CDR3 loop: CASSSVGQNTEAFF. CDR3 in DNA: TGTGCCAGCAGCTCAGTTGGCCAGAACACTGAAGCTTTCTTT.

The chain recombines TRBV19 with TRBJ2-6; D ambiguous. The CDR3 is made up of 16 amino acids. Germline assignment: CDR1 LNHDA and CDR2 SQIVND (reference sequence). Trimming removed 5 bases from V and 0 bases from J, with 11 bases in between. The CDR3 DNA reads TGTGCCAGTAGTCTCCCTCTCTACTCTGGGGCCAACGTCCTGACTTTC. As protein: CASSLPLYSGANVLTF.

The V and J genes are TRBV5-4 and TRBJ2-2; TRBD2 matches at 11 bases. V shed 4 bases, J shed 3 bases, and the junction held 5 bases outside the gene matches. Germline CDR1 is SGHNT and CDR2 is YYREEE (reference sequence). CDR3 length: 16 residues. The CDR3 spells CASSLGLADYTGELFF. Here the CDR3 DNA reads TGTGCCAGCAGCCTGGGACTAGCGGATTACACCGGGGAGCTGTTTTTT.

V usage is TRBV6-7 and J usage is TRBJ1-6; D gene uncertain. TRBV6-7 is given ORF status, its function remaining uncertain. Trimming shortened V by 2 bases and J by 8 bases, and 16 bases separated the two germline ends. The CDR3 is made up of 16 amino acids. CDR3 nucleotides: TGTGCCAGCAGTTACCCAGTCGTGGGTCCGGATTCACCCCTCCACTTT. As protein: CASSYPVVGPDSPLHF.